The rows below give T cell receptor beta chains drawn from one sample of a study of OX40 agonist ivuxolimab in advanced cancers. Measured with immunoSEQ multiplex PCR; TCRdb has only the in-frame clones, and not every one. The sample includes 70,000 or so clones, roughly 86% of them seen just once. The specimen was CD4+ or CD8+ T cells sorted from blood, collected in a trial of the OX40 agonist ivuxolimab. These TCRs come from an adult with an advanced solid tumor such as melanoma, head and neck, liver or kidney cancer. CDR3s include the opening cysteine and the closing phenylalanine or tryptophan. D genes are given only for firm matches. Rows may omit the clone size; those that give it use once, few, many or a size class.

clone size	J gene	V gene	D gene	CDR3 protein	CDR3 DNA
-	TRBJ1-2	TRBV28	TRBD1	CASSLGGQGGNYGYTF	TGTGCCAGCAGTTTAGGAGGACAGGGAGGTAACTATGGCTACACCTTC
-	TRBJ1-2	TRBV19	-	CASSRTAPFLVGYTF	TGTGCCAGTAGCCGTACCGCGCCCTTCTTGGTCGGCTACACCTTC
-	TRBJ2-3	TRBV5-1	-	CASSLVRREADTQYF	TGCGCCAGCAGCTTGGTGAGGAGGGAGGCAGATACGCAGTATTTT
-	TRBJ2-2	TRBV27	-	CASSLREGELFF	TGTGCCAGCAGTTTACGAGAAGGGGAGCTGTTTTTT
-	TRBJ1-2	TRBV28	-	CASTTGFTDYGYTF	TGTGCCAGCACTACAGGGTTTACAGACTATGGCTACACCTTC
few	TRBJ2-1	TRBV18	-	CASSPGEGNEQFF	TGTGCCAGCTCACCAGGAGAGGGAAATGAGCAGTTCTTC
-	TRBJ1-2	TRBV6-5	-	CASSYFGGRGGYGYTF	TGTGCCAGCAGTTACTTTGGGGGGCGCGGCGGCTATGGCTACACCTTC
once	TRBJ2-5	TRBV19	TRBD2	CASSAGGPKETQYF	TGTGCCAGTAGCGCGGGAGGGCCGAAGGAGACCCAGTACTTC
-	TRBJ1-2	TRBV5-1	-	CASSFRNDGYTF	TGCGCCAGCAGCTTTCGGAACGATGGCTACACCTTC
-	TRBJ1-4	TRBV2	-	CASKTGGNEKLFF	TGTGCCAGCAAAACCGGAGGAAATGAAAAACTGTTTTTT
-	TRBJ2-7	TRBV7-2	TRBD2	CASSLGAAGGREQYF	TGTGCCAGCAGCTTAGGTGCGGCGGGGGGACGCGAGCAGTACTTC
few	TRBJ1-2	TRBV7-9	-	CASSLANSENGYTF	TGTGCCAGCAGCTTAGCGAACAGTGAGAATGGCTACACCTTC
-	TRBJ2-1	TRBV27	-	CASSPGAYNEQFF	TGTGCCAGCAGTCCGGGGGCTTACAATGAGCAGTTCTTC
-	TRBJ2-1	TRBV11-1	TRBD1	CASIGQGYNEQFF	TGTGCCAGCATCGGACAGGGATACAATGAGCAGTTCTTC
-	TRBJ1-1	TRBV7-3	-	CASSLTTGNMNTEAFF	TGTGCCAGCAGCTTAACTACAGGGAACATGAACACTGAAGCTTTCTTT
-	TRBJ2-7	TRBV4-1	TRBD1	CASSQGTGQPYEQYF	TGCGCCAGCAGCCAAGGGACAGGACAGCCTTACGAGCAGTACTTC
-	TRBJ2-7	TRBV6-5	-	CASRPQWSAYEQYF	TGTGCCAGCAGACCACAGTGGAGCGCCTACGAGCAGTACTTC
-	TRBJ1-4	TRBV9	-	CASSVGTKDEKLFF	TGTGCCAGCAGCGTCGGGACGAAGGATGAAAAACTGTTTTTT
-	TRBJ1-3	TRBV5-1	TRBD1	CASSFGQGYSGNTIYF	TGCGCCAGCAGCTTTGGACAGGGCTACTCTGGAAACACCATATATTTT
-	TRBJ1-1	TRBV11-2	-	CASSLKPQGTEAFF	TGTGCCAGCAGCTTAAAACCGCAGGGCACTGAAGCTTTCTTT
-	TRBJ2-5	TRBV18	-	CASSPPYPTRETQYF	TGTGCCAGCTCACCACCGTACCCCACCAGGGAGACCCAGTACTTC
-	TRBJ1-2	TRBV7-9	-	CASSSGTPLGGYTF	TGTGCCAGCAGCTCCGGGACTCCCTTAGGGGGCTACACCTTC
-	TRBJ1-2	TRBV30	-	CAWSLQGNYGYTF	TGTGCCTGGAGCCTCCAGGGGAACTATGGCTACACCTTC
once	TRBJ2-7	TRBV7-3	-	CASSRGQDYNYEQYF	TGTGCCAGCAGTCGCGGACAGGACTATAACTACGAGCAGTACTTC
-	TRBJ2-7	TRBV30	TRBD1	CAWTSDRVGDEQYF	TGTGCCTGGACCTCGGACAGGGTAGGCGACGAGCAGTACTTC